The 11 T cell receptor beta chains given below trace back to one sample, sequenced in a study of PD-1 blockade in classical Hodgkin lymphoma. Some clones are missing from TCRdb's copy, which holds only in-frame ones; the method was immunoSEQ multiplex PCR. The sample contains about 97,000 clones, over 80% of which appear only once. All patients experienced relapse after autologous stem cell transplantation, and brentuximab vedotin exposure was variable. The specimen comprised peripheral blood mononuclear cells (PBMCs), sampled at baseline. Source of these receptors: a human donor with classical Hodgkin lymphoma.

The V gene is TRBV4-2, the J gene TRBJ1-1; D may be TRBD1 (5 bases). CDR1 and CDR2 (germline): LGHNA, YNFKEQ. The CDR3 consists of 14 residues. The V end lost 3 bases, the J end lost 8 bases, and 16 bases lay between the germline ends. CDR3 sequence (DNA): TGTGCCAGCAGCCAGGCCGGGACCCCGGCCGAAGCTTTCTTT. This gives the protein CASSQAGTPAEAFF.

The genes are TRBV18 and TRBJ1-1; D is perhaps TRBD1 (5 bases). The CDR3 has 14 residues. The germline V gene encodes CDR1 KGHSH and CDR2 LQKENI. The ends were cut back, 0 bases at V and 1 base at J, with 6 bases in the middle. This chain's CDR3 is CASSPPGRNTEAFF. In DNA, the CDR3 is TGTGCCAGCTCACCACCGGGACGGAACACTGAAGCTTTCTTT.

This sequence joins TRBV28 and TRBJ2-5, with 7 bases aligning to TRBD2. V lost 6 bases and J lost 4; bases outside the gene matches: 5. Germline lookup yields CDR1 MDHEN and CDR2 SYDVKM. This CDR3 region has 13 residues. This chain's CDR3 is CASRAGAPETQYF. The CDR3 nucleotides read TGTGCCAGCAGGGCGGGAGCTCCAGAGACCCAGTACTTC. The full variable domain, rest sourced from reference TRBV28 and TRBJ2-5, is DVKVTQSSRYLVKRTGEKVFLECVQDMDHENMFWYRQDPGLGLRLIYFSYDVKMKEKGDIPEGYSVSREKKERFSLILESASTNQTSMYLCASRAGAPETQYFGPGTRLLVL.

This clone has just a few counts. CDR3 nucleotides: TGTGCCAGCAGTTTAACATTTAAAACTAGGGGGAGCACAGATACGCAGTATTTT. Its translation: CASSLTFKTRGSTDTQYF. The chain combines TRBV28 with TRBJ2-3, with D tentatively TRBD1 (6 bases). The CDR3 runs 18 residues. V lost 2 bases and J lost 0, with 18 bases in between. Germline V gene lookup returns CDR1 MDHEN and CDR2 SYDVKM.

The chain links TRBV6-5 to TRBJ2-2; D is uncertain. CDR1 MNHEY and CDR2 SVGAGI come from the germline V gene. V was trimmed by 2 bases and J by 5 bases, leaving 3 bases between them. CDR3 length: 12 residues. CDR3 sequence reads: CASSYETGELFF. The CDR3 DNA reads as TGTGCCAGCAGTTACGAGACCGGGGAGCTGTTTTTT.

This rearrangement joins TRBV30 to TRBJ1-5, with unresolved D. The ends were cut back, 4 bases at V and 3 bases at J, with 10 bases in the middle. Germline V gene data show CDR1 as GTSNPN and CDR2 as SVGIG (reference sequence). This CDR3 comprises 13 residues. The CDR3 is CAWTTGINQPQHF. The CDR3 DNA is TGTGCCTGGACTACGGGCATCAATCAGCCCCAGCATTTT.

This chain links TRBV7-2 with TRBJ1-2; a possible D gene is TRBD1 (5 bases). CDR3 length: 14 amino acids. Germline CDR1 reads SGHTA; CDR2 reads FQGNSA. The V end was cut by 0 bases, the J end by 7 bases, with 12 bases between. The CDR3 protein is CASSLAGREGGYTF. The CDR3 region has the DNA TGTGCCAGCAGCTTAGCGGGCAGGGAAGGTGGCTACACCTTC.

The gene calls are TRBV5-1 and TRBJ2-7; 10 bases are a match to TRBD2. V trimming: 2 bases; J trimming: 6 bases; junction bases outside the gene matches: 5. CDR1 is SGHRS and CDR2 is YFSETQ in the germline V gene. There are 14 residues in the CDR3. In DNA, the CDR3 is TGCGCCAGCAGCTTAAGACAGCGGGAGGGCGAGCAGTACTTC. This gives the protein CASSLRQREGEQYF.

The CDR3 loop is CASSRGGARNTEAFF. Written as DNA, the CDR3 is TGTGCCAGCAGCCGGGGGGGGGCCCGGAACACTGAAGCTTTCTTT. The rearrangement uses TRBV7-2 and TRBJ1-1; a possible D gene is TRBD1 (6 bases). The germline gives CDR1 SGHTA, CDR2 FQGNSA. The CDR3 extends over 15 amino acids. The V gene lost 5 bases and the J gene lost 1 base, with 14 bases spanning the gap.

This sequence joins TRBV10-3 and TRBJ2-3, with TRBD2 matching 13 bases. Unmatched junction bases numbered 3, after V lost 4 bases and J lost 2 bases. The CDR3 spans 16 residues. Germline V gene data show CDR1 as ENHRY and CDR2 as SYGVKD. For the CDR3, the DNA is TGTGCCATCAGTGTGGGACTAGCGGGGTTCACAGATACGCAGTATTTT. This codes for CAISVGLAGFTDTQYF.

The V gene is TRBV7-6, the J gene TRBJ2-7; tentatively, D is TRBD2 (5 bases). The CDR3 covers 13 residues. V was shortened by 5 bases and J by 6 bases, with 14 bases between the two germline ends. Per germline, CDR1 SGHVS and CDR2 FNYEAQ. CDR3 in DNA: TGTGCCAGCAGCCCAGTAACGGGAACCGAGCAGTACTTC. Encoded protein: CASSPVTGTEQYF.